The source of this T cell receptor beta chain is a study of cytomegalovirus exposure and HLA in healthy donors. Study-level results: In a later analysis, DRB1 alleles had the most associated TCRs; HLA-C alleles the fewest.

This clone has a handful of counts. Its antigen is unidentified. It was with 60 Vbeta and 13 Jbeta primers that the PCR ran. Generated by immunoSEQ multiplex PCR, the TCRdb table keeps only in-frame clones and is missing some. The repertoire holds approximately 180,000 clones, with 12% as singletons. Per germline, CDR1 SGHVS and CDR2 FQNEAQ. J gave up 4 bases and V 5 bases, and 5 bases lay outside the gene matches. CDR3 length: 15 residues. The TCR sequence derives from a man aged 45-65 years in good health and CMV-seropositive. J is TRBJ2-3 and V is TRBV7-8; 11 positions agree with TRBD2. Source material: PBMCs. The CDR3 loop reads CASSPLAGEPDTQYF. DNA of the CDR3: TGTGCCAGCAGCCCACTAGCGGGGGAGCCAGATACGCAGTATTTT.